The 16 T cell receptor beta chains below come from one sample, sequenced in a study of shared clonotypes between healthy human individuals. Generated by immunoSEQ multiplex PCR, the TCRdb table keeps only in-frame clones and is missing some. The sample lists more than 1,200,000 clones; about 98.5% were seen once. The specimen was naive CD4+ T cells sorted from blood. Subset: CD45RA+ positively selected. The receptor source for this set is a man aged 25 to 40 in good health.

The chain links TRBV7-3 to TRBJ2-1; tentative D call: TRBD2 (6 bases). CDR3 length: 18 amino acids. V was shortened by 1 base and J by 0 bases, with 16 bases between the two germline ends. The V gene's germline CDR1 is SGHTA and CDR2 FQGTGA. CDR3 DNA sequence: TGTGCCAGCAGCTTAAACGGGGTAGCGGATTCCTCCTACAATGAGCAGTTCTTC. This codes for CASSLNGVADSSYNEQFF.

About this clone: Other DNA sequences of this sample code for an identical CDR3. The rearrangement uses TRBV11-3 and TRBJ2-6, with D unresolved. There are 13 residues in the CDR3. Per germline, CDR1 SGHNT and CDR2 YENEEA. V lost 3 bases to trimming and J lost 0 bases, with 0 bases between them. The CDR3 loop reads CASSFSGANVLTF. The CDR3 bases are TGTGCCAGCAGCTTCTCTGGGGCCAACGTCCTGACTTTC.

V is TRBV4-2 and J is TRBJ2-7; D is unclear. Germline CDR1 is LGHNA and CDR2 is YNFKEQ. The CDR3 loop spans 18 amino acids. Trimming cost V 0 bases and J 0 bases, with 18 bases left between them. The CDR3 DNA is TGTGCCAGCAGCCAAGAGGTCGTTGGTTTAGACATCTCCTACGAGCAGTACTTC. It yields the protein CASSQEVVGLDISYEQYF.

This sequence joins TRBV5-1 and TRBJ2-3; 10 nucleotides agree with TRBD2. Germline V gives CDR1 SGHRS, CDR2 YFSETQ. V shed 3 bases, J shed 4 bases, and the junction held 8 bases outside the gene matches. This CDR3 has 16 residues. The CDR3 spells CASSSSEAGGSDTQYF. The CDR3 DNA follows: TGCGCCAGCAGCTCCTCAGAAGCGGGAGGGTCAGATACGCAGTATTTT. The full variable domain, with the rest looked up from reference TRBV5-1 and TRBJ2-3, is KAGVTQTPRYLIKTRGQQVTLSCSPISGHRSVSWYQQTPGQGLQFLFEYFSETQRNKGNFPGRFSGRQFSNSRSEMNVSTLELGDSALYLCASSSSEAGGSDTQYFGPGTRLTVL.

The chain recombines TRBV27 with TRBJ2-1, with 8 bases fitting TRBD2. CDR3 size: 15 residues. Germline assignment: CDR1 MNHEY and CDR2 SMNVEV (reference sequence). V shed 6 bases and J 1 base; nucleotides not matched to a gene: 5. CDR3 DNA sequence: TGTGCCAGCAGGCTAGCGGGTACATCCTACAATGAGCAGTTCTTC. It specifies CASRLAGTSYNEQFF.

The chain is built from TRBV4-2 and TRBJ2-3; 7 nucleotides align to TRBD1. Germline loops: CDR1 LGHNA, CDR2 YNFKEQ. The length of the CDR3 is 14 residues. J lost 4 bases, V lost 4 bases, and 5 bases had no gene match. CDR3 coding DNA: TGTGCCAGCAGCCCAGGACAGGCCGCAGATACGCAGTATTTT. Translated, it gives CASSPGQAADTQYF.

The rearrangement links TRBV6-1 to TRBJ1-5, with no clear D. V was shortened by 8 bases and J by 4 bases, with 9 bases between the two germline ends. The CDR3 spans 12 residues. Looked up from germline, CDR1 is MNHNS and CDR2 is SASEGT. The CDR3 sequence: CASDQWNQPQHF. CDR3 nucleotide sequence: TGTGCCAGCGATCAATGGAATCAGCCCCAGCATTTT.

The rearrangement uses TRBV11-2 and TRBJ2-1; tentative D call: TRBD1 (5 bases). Trimming removed 9 bases from V and 7 bases from J, with 19 bases in between. The CDR3 runs 14 residues. CDR1 and CDR2 from the germline V gene are SGHAT and FQNNGV. CDR3 protein: CASTTGLVMNEQFF. Written as DNA, the CDR3 is TGTGCCAGTACCACAGGCTTGGTAATGAATGAGCAGTTCTTC.

The J gene is TRBJ1-2, the V gene TRBV6-6; no definite D call. Per germline, CDR1 MNHNY and CDR2 SVGAGI (reference sequence). This CDR3 spans 14 amino acids. V lost 8 bases to trimming and J lost 4 bases, with 17 bases between them. CDR3 nucleotides: TGTGCCAGCCGGGAGGGCGCCGCCGGCTATGGCTACACCTTC. As protein: CASREGAAGYGYTF.

This chain connects TRBV30 to TRBJ2-7; 8 bases match TRBD1. Trimming cost V 7 bases and J 3 bases; bases outside gene matches: 8. Germline V gene data show CDR1 as GTSNPN and CDR2 as SVGIG (reference sequence). The CDR3 totals 13 residues. Here the CDR3 DNA reads TGTGCCTCTTCAGGGGGCATTATCTACGAGCAGTACTTC. Protein: CASSGGIIYEQYF.

The V and J genes are TRBV5-4 and TRBJ1-4; 10 nucleotides agree with TRBD1. V shed 4 bases, J shed 7 bases, and the junction held 7 bases outside the gene matches. This CDR3 region has 15 residues. In germline, CDR1 is SGHNT, CDR2 YYREEE (reference sequence). In DNA, the CDR3 is TGTGCCAGCAGCCGGACAGGGGGGGCGGGTGAAAAACTGTTTTTT. This translates into CASSRTGGAGEKLFF.

The chain links TRBV29-1 to TRBJ2-7; TRBD2 aligns across 7 bases. CDR1 and CDR2 from the germline V gene are SQVTM and ANQGSEA. V was pared by 2 bases and J by 1 base, with 11 bases of the junction left unmatched. The CDR3 is 16 residues long. CDR3 amino acids: CSVELALGLGSYEQYF. CDR3 DNA: TGCAGCGTTGAACTGGCTTTAGGACTAGGATCCTACGAGCAGTACTTC.

V and J are TRBV28 and TRBJ1-2; D ambiguous. Germline CDR1 MDHEN, CDR2 SYDVKM. The CDR3 runs 15 residues. The germline V and J ends were trimmed by 2 bases and 6 bases, with 16 bases remaining between them. The DNA of the CDR3 is TGTGCCAGCAGTTTACTTCAGGAGCCTTCCCATGGCTACACCTTC. Translation: CASSLLQEPSHGYTF.

V is TRBV27 and J is TRBJ2-1; 7 bases are shared with TRBD2. CDR1 MNHEY and CDR2 SMNVEV come from the germline V gene (reference sequence). J gave up 9 bases and V 4 bases, and 15 bases lay outside the gene matches. CDR3 length equals 16 residues. In DNA form, the CDR3 reads TGTGCCAGCAGTTCCCTAAAGACTAGCATTCTTGGTGAGCAGTTCTTC. Residues: CASSSLKTSILGEQFF.

The V gene is TRBV5-8, the J gene TRBJ2-7, with D maybe TRBD2 (6 bases). In germline, CDR1 is SGHTS, CDR2 YDEGEE. The germline V and J ends were trimmed by 4 bases and 6 bases, with 17 bases remaining between them. The CDR3 is 14 residues long. In DNA form, the CDR3 reads TGTGCCAGCAGCCTTCCGCGGGAAGCTTCCGAGCAGTACTTC. Translated: CASSLPREASEQYF.

The V gene is TRBV7-2, the J gene TRBJ2-1, with TRBD2 matching over 10 bases. The V gene end was trimmed by 4 bases and the J gene end by 8 bases; junction bases not matched to a gene: 11. Germline values: CDR1 SGHTA, CDR2 FQGNSA. CDR3 length: 16 residues. Here the CDR3 DNA reads TGTGCCAGCAGCTACGTAGGGACTAGCGATGGTCATGAGCAGTTCTTC. It encodes CASSYVGTSDGHEQFF.